The T cell receptor (beta chain) described here comes from a study of blood T cell repertoires in COVID-19 (dated by TCRdb to 2018 to 2020). Some background on the complete study: Collaborator samples came from the United States, Italy and Spain and covered acute and convalescent phases of COVID-19. The material from the prospective study consisted of cDNA or gDNA derived from T cells, B-cell-depleted T cells, or PBMCs. Subjects who had been exposed to COVID-19, were actively infected with it, or had recovered from it provided the deeply sampled blood TCRbeta repertoires that made up the dataset. A freely available public database, intended as a resource for researchers studying the immune response to SARS-CoV-2, is where the repertoires were released. Samples were obtained from the ongoing ImmuneRACE study (first 160 participants) and from over a thousand subjects provided by 6 global collaborators. The sample metadata nearly always contained a de-identified subject ID, COVID-19 status, age in years and sex. Where available, HLA class I and class II types were taken from metadata supplied by the sample provider and were not determined by assay-based typing.

Notes on this clone: Its antigen specificity is not known. No base-level quality is on record; no much larger clone is a single base apart.

Between the V and J ends, shortened by 4 bases and 4 bases respectively, the junction contains 14 bases. Its CDR3 holds 15 amino acids, cysteine through phenylalanine. Only the CDR3 portion is preserved as DNA: 45 bases, with reading frame beginning at the first base. As encoded in the germline V gene, CDR1 is SGHAT while CDR2 is FQNNGV. Beyond this particular receptor, the publication reports: How much clinical and demographic metadata was included differed by source and by participant, and the metadata was provided uncurated.

TCRbeta CDR3 regions were amplified from genomic DNA by means of the immunoSEQ Assay, a bias-controlled multiplex PCR. The authors' analysis ran thus. Nucleated cell counts per sample were estimated from amplification of reference gene primers within the assay. To quantify the absolute abundance of each unique TCRbeta CDR3 rearrangement, sequence reads were collapsed and filtered. For each sample, productive Simpson clonality was calculated by taking the square root of Simpson's diversity index across productive rearrangements. Entries here come from immuneACCESS through TCRdb and include only in-frame sequences with V and J called. Some clones fail to appear in such tables; in the studies checked, an unresolved V gene covers under half of the shortfall, and the cause of the remainder is unknown. V, J and clone size derive from that table, while D and trimming were established from the DNA sequence. The sample table records around 380,000 clones; about 90% of these occur just once. The ten largest clones capture 1% to 1.5% of the sample.

Participants in the prospective study were aged roughly 18 to 89 years, lived in 20 to 25 United States geographic areas, and enrolled through a virtual design. To assign participants to cohorts, the prospective study relied on clinical history that participants themselves reported in a screening survey and a study questionnaire. For ImmuneRACE Cohort 3, a participant was defined as recovered based on two consecutive negative NP/OP PCR tests, clearance by a healthcare professional, or resolution of symptoms. Each participant in the prospective study had whole blood, serum and a nasopharyngeal or oropharyngeal swab collected by mobile phlebotomists. Participants in the prospective study had the option to provide additional blood draws and questionnaires over a roughly 2-month period. Blood samples from the prospective study were shipped frozen or at room temperature prior to DNA extraction.

The chain was built from TRBV11-2 and TRBJ1-3; the D gene is unclear. The clonotype comes from a man aged 25 to 45 who had recovered from COVID-19. The sample taken for sequencing was PBMCs or T cells enriched from blood (not recorded which). The DNA sequence follows: TGTGCCAGCAGCTCCCTGCGTGAGAAAGGAAACACCATATATTTT. This yields the protein CASSSLREKGNTIYF.